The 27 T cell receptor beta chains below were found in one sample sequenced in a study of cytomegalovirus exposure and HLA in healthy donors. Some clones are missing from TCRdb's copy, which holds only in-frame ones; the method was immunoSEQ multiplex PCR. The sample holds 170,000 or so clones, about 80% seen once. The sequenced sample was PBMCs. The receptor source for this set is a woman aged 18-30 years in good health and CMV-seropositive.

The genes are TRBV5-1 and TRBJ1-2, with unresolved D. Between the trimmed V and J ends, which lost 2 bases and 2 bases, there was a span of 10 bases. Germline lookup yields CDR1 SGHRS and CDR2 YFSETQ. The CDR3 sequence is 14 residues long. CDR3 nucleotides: TGCGCCAGCAGCTTAGACACCTACAACTATGGCTACACCTTC. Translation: CASSLDTYNYGYTF.

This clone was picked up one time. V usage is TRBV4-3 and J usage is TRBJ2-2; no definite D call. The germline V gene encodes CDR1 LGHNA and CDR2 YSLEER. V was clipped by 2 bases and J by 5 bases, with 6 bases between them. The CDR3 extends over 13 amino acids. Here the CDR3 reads CASSQRVTGELFF. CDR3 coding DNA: TGCGCCAGCAGCCAACGGGTAACCGGGGAGCTGTTTTTT.

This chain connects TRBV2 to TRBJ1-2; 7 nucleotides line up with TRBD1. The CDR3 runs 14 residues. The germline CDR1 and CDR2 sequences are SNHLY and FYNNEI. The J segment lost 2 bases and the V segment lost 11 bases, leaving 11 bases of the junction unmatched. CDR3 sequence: CAVNPGTVNYGYTF. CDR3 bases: TGTGCCGTGAACCCCGGGACAGTAAACTATGGCTACACCTTC. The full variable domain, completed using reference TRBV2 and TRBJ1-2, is EPEVTQTPSHQVTQMGQEVILRCVPISNHLYFYWYRQILGQKVEFLVSFYNNEISEKSEIFDDQFSVERPDGSNFTLKIRSTKLEDSAMYFCAVNPGTVNYGYTFGSGTRLTVV.

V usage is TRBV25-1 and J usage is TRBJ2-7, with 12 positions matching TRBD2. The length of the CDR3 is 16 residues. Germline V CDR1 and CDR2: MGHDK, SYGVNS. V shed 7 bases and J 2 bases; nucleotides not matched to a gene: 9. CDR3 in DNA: TGTGCCAGCACCCCGGGACTAGCGGGTCATCCCTACGAGCAGTACTTC. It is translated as CASTPGLAGHPYEQYF.

DNA of the CDR3: TGCGCCAGCAGGAAGCGGGGGCTTGATAGCTCCTACAATGAGCAGTTCTTC. Its translation is CASRKRGLDSSYNEQFF. The chain carries TRBV5-1 and TRBJ2-1; the match to TRBD2 covers 8 bases. The V gene's germline CDR1 is SGHRS and CDR2 YFSETQ. The CDR3 extends over 17 amino acids. The ends lost 5 bases at V and 0 bases at J; junction bases unmatched: 10.

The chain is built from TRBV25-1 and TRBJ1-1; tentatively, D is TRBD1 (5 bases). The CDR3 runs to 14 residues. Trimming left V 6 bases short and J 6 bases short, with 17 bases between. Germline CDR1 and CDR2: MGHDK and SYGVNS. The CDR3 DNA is TGTGCCAGCAGCCCCCCTAAGGGGTACTCTGAAGCTTTCTTT. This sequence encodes CASSPPKGYSEAFF.

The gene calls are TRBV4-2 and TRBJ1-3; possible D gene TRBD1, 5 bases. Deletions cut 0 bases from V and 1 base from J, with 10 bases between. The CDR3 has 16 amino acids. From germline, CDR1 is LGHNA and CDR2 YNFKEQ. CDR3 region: CASSQDGASSGNTIYF. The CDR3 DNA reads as TGTGCCAGCAGCCAAGATGGGGCCTCATCTGGAAACACCATATATTTT.

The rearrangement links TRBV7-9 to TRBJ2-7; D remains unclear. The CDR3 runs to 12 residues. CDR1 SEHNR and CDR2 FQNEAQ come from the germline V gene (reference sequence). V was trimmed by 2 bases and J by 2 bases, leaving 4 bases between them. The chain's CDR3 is CASSLTTYEQYF. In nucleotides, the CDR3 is TGTGCCAGCAGCTTAACTACCTACGAGCAGTACTTC.

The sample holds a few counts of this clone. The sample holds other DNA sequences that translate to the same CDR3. The CDR3 here is CASSLRGVLTDTQYF. The CDR3 region has the DNA TGCGCCAGCAGCTTGCGGGGGGTGCTAACAGATACGCAGTATTTT. The rearrangement uses TRBV5-1 and TRBJ2-3; 7 nucleotides agree with TRBD2. The CDR3 runs 15 residues. Per germline, CDR1 SGHRS and CDR2 YFSETQ. The V gene end was trimmed by 1 base and the J gene end by 3 bases; junction bases not matched to a gene: 5.

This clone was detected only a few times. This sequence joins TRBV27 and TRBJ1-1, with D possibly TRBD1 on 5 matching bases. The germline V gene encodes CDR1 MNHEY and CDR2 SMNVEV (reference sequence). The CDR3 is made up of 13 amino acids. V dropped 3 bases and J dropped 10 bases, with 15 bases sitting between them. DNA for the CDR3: TGTGCCAGCAGTTTTCAGGTCACAGGCCTAGCTTTCTTT. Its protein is CASSFQVTGLAFF.

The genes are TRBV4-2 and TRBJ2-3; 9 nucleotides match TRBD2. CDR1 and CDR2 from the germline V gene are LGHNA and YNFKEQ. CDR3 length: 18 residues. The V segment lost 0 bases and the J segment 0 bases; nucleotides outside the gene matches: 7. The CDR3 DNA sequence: TGTGCCAGCAGCCAAGATCAGCGGGGGGTCTTTAGCACAGATACGCAGTATTTT. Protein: CASSQDQRGVFSTDTQYF.

CDR3 residues: CASSLGQNYGYTF. The CDR3 DNA follows: TGTGCCAGCAGCTTAGGACAGAACTATGGCTACACCTTC. The chain links TRBV11-2 to TRBJ1-2, with D perhaps TRBD1 (5 bases). V was cut by 1 base and J by 2 bases, with 5 bases left in between. Germline-derived CDR1 and CDR2 are SGHAT and FQNNGV. This CDR3 region has 13 residues.

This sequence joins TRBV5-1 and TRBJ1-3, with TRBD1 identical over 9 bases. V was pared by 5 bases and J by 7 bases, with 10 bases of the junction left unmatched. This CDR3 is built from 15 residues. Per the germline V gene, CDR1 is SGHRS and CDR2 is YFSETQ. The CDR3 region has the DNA TGCGCCAGCAGGGAACCGGGACAGGGACCCAACACCATATATTTT. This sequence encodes CASREPGQGPNTIYF.

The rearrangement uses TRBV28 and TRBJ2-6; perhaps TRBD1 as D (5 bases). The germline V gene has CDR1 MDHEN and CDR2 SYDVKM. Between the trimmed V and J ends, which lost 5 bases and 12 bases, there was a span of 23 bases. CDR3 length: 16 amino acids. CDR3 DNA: TGTGCCAGCAGTGTACCGCACCAGGGAAGGGCTGGCGTCCTGACTTTC. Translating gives CASSVPHQGRAGVLTF.

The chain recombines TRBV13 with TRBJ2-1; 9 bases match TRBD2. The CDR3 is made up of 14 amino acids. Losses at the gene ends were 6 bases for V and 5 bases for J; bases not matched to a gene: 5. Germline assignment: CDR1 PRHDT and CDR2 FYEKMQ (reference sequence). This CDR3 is CASSPRGGNNEQFF. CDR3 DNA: TGTGCCAGCAGTCCGCGGGGGGGTAACAATGAGCAGTTCTTC.

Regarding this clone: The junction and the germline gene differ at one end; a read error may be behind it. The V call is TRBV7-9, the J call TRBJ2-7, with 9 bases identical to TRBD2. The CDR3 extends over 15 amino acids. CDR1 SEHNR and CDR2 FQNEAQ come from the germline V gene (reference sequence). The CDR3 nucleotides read TGTGCCAGCAGCCCGAGGACTAGCGACTCCCACGAGCAGTACTTC. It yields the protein CASSPRTSDSHEQYF.

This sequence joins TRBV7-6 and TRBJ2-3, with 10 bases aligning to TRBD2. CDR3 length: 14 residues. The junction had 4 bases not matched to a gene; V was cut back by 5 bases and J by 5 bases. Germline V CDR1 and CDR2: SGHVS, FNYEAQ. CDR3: CASSPAGGLDTQYF. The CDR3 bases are TGTGCCAGCAGCCCAGCGGGGGGGTTAGATACGCAGTATTTT. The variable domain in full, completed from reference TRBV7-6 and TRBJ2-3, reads GAGVSQSPRYKVTKRGQDVALRCDPISGHVSLYWYRQALGQGPEFLTYFNYEAQQDKSGLPNDRFSAERPEGSISTLTIQRTEQRDSAMYRCASSPAGGLDTQYFGPGTRLTVL.

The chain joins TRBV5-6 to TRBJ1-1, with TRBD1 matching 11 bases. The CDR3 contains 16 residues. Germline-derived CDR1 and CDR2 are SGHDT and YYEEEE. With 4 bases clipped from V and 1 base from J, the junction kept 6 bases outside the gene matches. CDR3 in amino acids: CASSPLGTGGNTEAFF. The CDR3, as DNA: TGTGCCAGCAGCCCACTTGGGACAGGGGGGAACACTGAAGCTTTCTTT.

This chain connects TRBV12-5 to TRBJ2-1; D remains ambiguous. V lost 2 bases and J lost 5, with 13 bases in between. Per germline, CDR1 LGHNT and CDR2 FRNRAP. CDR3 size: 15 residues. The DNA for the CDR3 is TGTGCTAGTGGTTTGTATGGCGGCGAGAACAATGAGCAGTTCTTC. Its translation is CASGLYGGENNEQFF.

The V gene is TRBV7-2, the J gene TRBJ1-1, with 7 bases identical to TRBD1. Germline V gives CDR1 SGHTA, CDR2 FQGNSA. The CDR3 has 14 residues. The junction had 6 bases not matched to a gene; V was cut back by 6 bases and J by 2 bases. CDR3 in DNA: TGTGCCAGCAGATCCAGGGGGTTTAACACTGAAGCTTTCTTT. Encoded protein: CASRSRGFNTEAFF.

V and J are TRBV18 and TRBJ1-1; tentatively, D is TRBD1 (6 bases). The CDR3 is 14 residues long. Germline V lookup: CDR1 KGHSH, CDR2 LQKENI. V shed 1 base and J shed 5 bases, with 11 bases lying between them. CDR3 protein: CASSPLAGVTEAFF. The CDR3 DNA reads TGTGCCAGCTCACCACTCGCAGGGGTAACTGAAGCTTTCTTT.

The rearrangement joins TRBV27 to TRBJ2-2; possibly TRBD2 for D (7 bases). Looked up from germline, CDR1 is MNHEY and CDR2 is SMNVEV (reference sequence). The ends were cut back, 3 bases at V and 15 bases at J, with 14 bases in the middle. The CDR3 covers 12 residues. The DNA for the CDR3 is TGTGCCAGCAGTTTTTGGGGGGGGCGGATGTTTTTT. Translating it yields CASSFWGGRMFF.

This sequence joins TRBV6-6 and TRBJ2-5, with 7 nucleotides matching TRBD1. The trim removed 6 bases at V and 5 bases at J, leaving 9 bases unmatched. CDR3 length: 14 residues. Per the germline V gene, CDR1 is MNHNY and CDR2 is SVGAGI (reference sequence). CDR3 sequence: CASRNLRTGETQYF. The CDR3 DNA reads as TGTGCCAGCAGGAACTTAAGGACAGGCGAGACCCAGTACTTC.

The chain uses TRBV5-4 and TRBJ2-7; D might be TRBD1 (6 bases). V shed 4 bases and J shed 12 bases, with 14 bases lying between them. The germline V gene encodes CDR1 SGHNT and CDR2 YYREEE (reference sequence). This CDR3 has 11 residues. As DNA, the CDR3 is TGTGCCAGCAGCCATGGACAGAGGTCGTACTTC. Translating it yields CASSHGQRSYF.

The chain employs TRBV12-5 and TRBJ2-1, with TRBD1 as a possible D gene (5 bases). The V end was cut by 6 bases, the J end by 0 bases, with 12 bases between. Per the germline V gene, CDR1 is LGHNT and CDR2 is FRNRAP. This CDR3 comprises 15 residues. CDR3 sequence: CASGRTGSSYNEQFF. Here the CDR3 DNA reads TGTGCTAGTGGCCGTACAGGAAGCTCCTACAATGAGCAGTTCTTC. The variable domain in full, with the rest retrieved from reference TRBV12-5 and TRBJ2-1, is DARVTQTPRHKVTEMGQEVTMRCQPILGHNTVFWYRQTMMQGLELLAYFRNRAPLDDSGMPKDRFSAEMPDATLATLKIQPSEPRDSAVYFCASGRTGSSYNEQFFGPGTRLTVL.

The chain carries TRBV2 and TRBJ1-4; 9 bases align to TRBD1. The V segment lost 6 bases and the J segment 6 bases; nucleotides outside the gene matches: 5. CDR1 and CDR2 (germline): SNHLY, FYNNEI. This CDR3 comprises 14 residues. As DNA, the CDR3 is TGTGCCAGCAGACAAGGACAGGGGTATGAAAAACTGTTTTTT. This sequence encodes CASRQGQGYEKLFF. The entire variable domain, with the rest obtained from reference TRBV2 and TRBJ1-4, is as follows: EPEVTQTPSHQVTQMGQEVILRCVPISNHLYFYWYRQILGQKVEFLVSFYNNEISEKSEIFDDQFSVERPDGSNFTLKIRSTKLEDSAMYFCASRQGQGYEKLFFGSGTQLSVL.

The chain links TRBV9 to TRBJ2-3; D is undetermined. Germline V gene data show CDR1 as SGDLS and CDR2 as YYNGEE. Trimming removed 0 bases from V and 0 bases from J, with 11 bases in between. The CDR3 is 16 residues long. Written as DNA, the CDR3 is TGTGCCAGCAGCGTAGGTTTCAGTGCTAGCACAGATACGCAGTATTTT. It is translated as CASSVGFSASTDTQYF.